The 26 T cell receptor beta chains in this list originate from one sample, sequenced in a study of T cell responses to AZD1222 COVID-19 vaccine. Method: immunoSEQ multiplex PCR; TCRdb's copy keeps in-frame clones and lacks some. Of around 140,000 clones in the sample, 80% to 90% were seen once. The sample consisted of peripheral blood, taken on day 0 of AZD1222 vaccination. The origin of the receptors is an adult in good health.

This clone was observed a single time. This chain links TRBV11-2 with TRBJ1-1, with D hard to call. V was clipped by 1 base and J by 6 bases, with 15 bases between them. The germline CDR1 and CDR2 sequences are SGHAT and FQNNGV. The CDR3 is 15 residues long. The CDR3 sequence is CASSLVLGIIAEAFF. CDR3 DNA sequence: TGTGCCAGCAGCTTAGTACTGGGTATAATTGCTGAAGCTTTCTTT.

The chain uses TRBV2 and TRBJ2-2; 11 bases are shared with TRBD2. V was pared by 6 bases and J by 5 bases, with 8 bases of the junction left unmatched. This CDR3 is built from 16 residues. The V gene's germline CDR1 is SNHLY and CDR2 FYNNEI. DNA of the CDR3: TGTGCCAGCAGCCTAATGGGACTAGCGGCGACCGGGGAGCTGTTTTTT. It encodes CASSLMGLAATGELFF.

V is TRBV27 and J is TRBJ2-7; tentatively, D is TRBD2 (6 bases). Germline lookup yields CDR1 MNHEY and CDR2 SMNVEV (reference sequence). V gave up 9 bases and J gave up 0 bases, with 18 bases separating them. The CDR3 has 15 residues. CDR3 DNA: TGTGCCAGGAACAATCCGGGACTTCTCTCCTACGAGCAGTACTTC. Translating gives CARNNPGLLSYEQYF.

The chain uses TRBV3-1 (or the pseudogene TRBV3-2) and TRBJ2-3, with TRBD2 matching 15 bases. The CDR3 sequence is 16 residues long. The germline V gene has CDR1 LGHDT and CDR2 YNNKEL (reference sequence). V lost 4 bases to trimming and J lost 7 bases; unmatched junction nucleotides: 6. In DNA, the CDR3 is TGTGCCAGCAGCCCTCGGACTAGCGGGGGGGCATATACGCAGTATTTT. It specifies CASSPRTSGGAYTQYF.

The chain couples TRBV6-2 or TRBV6-3 to TRBJ1-5; TRBD1 is a possible D gene (6 bases). The CDR3 runs to 16 residues. Germline loops: CDR1 MNHEY, CDR2 SVGEGT. Trimming left V 2 bases short and J 4 bases short, with 15 bases between. The CDR3 DNA follows: TGTGCCAGCAGTTACCGCCCGGGGGGCCGTAATCAGCCCCAGCATTTT. This codes for CASSYRPGGRNQPQHF.

In its sample, this clone was seen a few times. CDR3 in amino acids: CASSQPNPGTDGYTF. Written as DNA, the CDR3 is TGTGCCAGCAGCCAACCCAATCCCGGGACAGATGGCTACACCTTC. The genes are TRBV7-9 and TRBJ1-2; 7 bases line up with TRBD1. V shed 5 bases, J shed 6 bases, and the junction held 12 bases outside the gene matches. CDR3 length: 15 amino acids. Germline V lookup: CDR1 SEHNR, CDR2 FQNEAQ (reference sequence).

This clone was seen a handful of times. The chain joins TRBV6-4 to TRBJ1-5, with D tentatively TRBD1 (5 bases). With 3 bases removed from V and 2 bases from J, the gap between germline ends came to 14 bases. This CDR3 spans 16 amino acids. Germline CDR1 reads MRHNA; CDR2 reads SNTAGT. This CDR3 is CASSDVGGFGNQPQHF. The CDR3 DNA is TGTGCCAGCAGTGATGTGGGGGGGTTCGGCAATCAGCCCCAGCATTTT.

This chain uses TRBV7-3 with TRBJ2-1, with TRBD2 identical over 13 bases. V lost 3 bases to trimming and J lost 7 bases; unmatched junction nucleotides: 0. This CDR3 has 14 residues. Germline V gene lookup returns CDR1 SGHTA and CDR2 FQGTGA. CDR3 residues: CASSLTSGRNEQFF. CDR3 DNA sequence: TGTGCCAGCAGCTTGACTAGCGGGAGGAATGAGCAGTTCTTC.

The V gene is TRBV24-1, the J gene TRBJ2-5; D gene uncertain. Germline assignment: CDR1 KGHDR and CDR2 SFDVKD. The length of the CDR3 is 13 residues. V was pared by 6 bases and J by 3 bases, with 10 bases between. The CDR3 sequence is CATSQTAKETQYF. In nucleotides, the CDR3 is TGTGCCACCAGTCAAACGGCGAAAGAGACCCAGTACTTC.

This clone turned up a few times. The chain recombines TRBV6-5 with TRBJ1-3; D gene unclear. In germline, CDR1 is MNHEY, CDR2 SVGAGI. The CDR3 is 15 residues long. V dropped 1 base and J dropped 0 bases, with 7 bases sitting between them. The CDR3 reads CASSYFEGSGNTIYF. CDR3 coding DNA: TGTGCCAGCAGTTACTTTGAGGGCTCTGGAAACACCATATATTTT.

This chain links TRBV5-1 with TRBJ1-2; possible D gene TRBD1, 5 bases. CDR1 SGHRS and CDR2 YFSETQ come from the germline V gene. The CDR3 spans 16 residues. The V end was cut by 4 bases, the J end by 5 bases, with 21 bases between. The CDR3: CASSRAPGGYGYGYTF. The CDR3 DNA follows: TGCGCCAGCAGCCGGGCCCCTGGGGGTTATGGGTATGGCTACACCTTC.

The genes are TRBV5-1 and TRBJ2-5, with 7 bases lining up with TRBD1. The CDR3 totals 14 residues. From germline, CDR1 is SGHRS and CDR2 YFSETQ. Germline trimming cut 4 bases from V and 1 base from J; bases unmatched to any gene: 4. The CDR3 spells CASSQTGAQETQYF. The CDR3, as DNA: TGCGCCAGCAGCCAAACAGGGGCCCAAGAGACCCAGTACTTC.

This sequence joins TRBV19 and TRBJ1-5; a possible D gene is TRBD1 (5 bases). The germline V gene encodes CDR1 LNHDA and CDR2 SQIVND (reference sequence). V lost 0 bases and J 9 bases, leaving 18 bases between the germline ends. This CDR3 has 16 amino acids. This CDR3 is CASSIDPGKEARPQHF. CDR3 nucleotides: TGTGCCAGTAGTATAGATCCAGGGAAAGAGGCGCGGCCCCAGCATTTT.

The CDR3 DNA is TGTGCCAGCAGCCAAGATACACCCACCAACACTGAAGCTTTCTTT. Translated, it gives CASSQDTPTNTEAFF. The gene calls are TRBV3-1 (or the pseudogene TRBV3-2) and TRBJ1-1; no clear D. Deletions cut 0 bases from V and 2 bases from J, with 10 bases between. CDR1 and CDR2 from the germline V gene are LGHDT and YNNKEL (reference sequence). CDR3 length equals 15 residues.

This clone was counted a single time. The chain combines TRBV27 with TRBJ1-2; TRBD1 matches at 7 bases. V lost 4 bases to trimming and J lost 4 bases; unmatched junction nucleotides: 3. Germline V CDR1 and CDR2: MNHEY, SMNVEV (reference sequence). The CDR3 has 13 amino acids. CDR3 sequence (DNA): TGTGCCAGCAGTTCAGACAGGGTCTATGGCTACACCTTC. This encodes CASSSDRVYGYTF.

The V and J genes are TRBV7-2 and TRBJ2-1; D gene uncertain. CDR3 length equals 11 residues. Trimming removed 1 base from V and 9 bases from J, with 4 bases in between. Germline CDR1 SGHTA, CDR2 FQGNSA. The CDR3 DNA follows: TGTGCCAGCAGCTTAGATTCTGAGCAGTTCTTC. Its translation is CASSLDSEQFF.

This clone has just a few counts. The chain is built from TRBV6-5 and TRBJ1-6; weak D call: TRBD1 (6 bases). V lost 6 bases and J lost 9, with 15 bases in between. Germline CDR1 and CDR2: MNHEY and SVGAGI. CDR3 length: 14 residues. The CDR3 reads CASRTTGSSSPLHF. In DNA, the CDR3 is TGTGCCAGCAGGACGACAGGTTCGAGTTCACCCCTCCACTTT.

The rearrangement joins TRBV27 to TRBJ1-2; 9 bases map to TRBD1. V dropped 5 bases and J dropped 4; count of bases not matched to a gene: 14. The length of the CDR3 is 17 residues. Germline values: CDR1 MNHEY, CDR2 SMNVEV (reference sequence). CDR3 sequence reads: CASSESAPGQGGYGYTF. The CDR3 coding sequence is TGTGCCAGCAGTGAGAGTGCTCCGGGACAGGGAGGCTATGGCTACACCTTC.

The genes are TRBV13 and TRBJ1-5; a possible D gene is TRBD1 (5 bases). V was pared by 5 bases and J by 2 bases, with 10 bases between. The CDR3 is made up of 14 amino acids. Germline CDR1 reads PRHDT; CDR2 reads FYEKMQ (reference sequence). The CDR3 sequence is CASSEGLGNQPQHF. As DNA, the CDR3 is TGTGCCAGCAGCGAGGGGCTAGGCAATCAGCCCCAGCATTTT. The full variable domain, completed using reference TRBV13 and TRBJ1-5, is AAGVIQSPRHLIKEKRETATLKCYPIPRHDTVYWYQQGPGQDPQFLISFYEKMQSDKGSIPDRFSAQQFSDYHSELNMSSLELGDSALYFCASSEGLGNQPQHFGDGTRLSIL.

A few counts support this clone. V usage is TRBV5-1 and J usage is TRBJ2-2, with TRBD2 matching over 8 bases. Germline CDR1 is SGHRS and CDR2 is YFSETQ. CDR3 length: 17 residues. V trimming: 0 bases; J trimming: 3 bases; junction bases outside the gene matches: 7. The CDR3 DNA is TGCGCCAGCAGCTTGGCCGAGGTAGCGGGGCACACCGGGGAGCTGTTTTTT. This gives the protein CASSLAEVAGHTGELFF. Variable domain in full (rest from reference TRBV5-1 and TRBJ2-2): KAGVTQTPRYLIKTRGQQVTLSCSPISGHRSVSWYQQTPGQGLQFLFEYFSETQRNKGNFPGRFSGRQFSNSRSEMNVSTLELGDSALYLCASSLAEVAGHTGELFFGEGSRLTVL.

The sample holds one count of this clone. The chain recombines TRBV5-5 with TRBJ1-1; D not certain. The V end was cut by 3 bases, the J end by 5 bases, with 11 bases between. CDR1 and CDR2 from the germline V gene are SGHKS and YYEKEE (reference sequence). CDR3 size: 13 residues. The CDR3: CASSSQLYTEAFF. The CDR3 DNA sequence: TGTGCCAGCAGCTCCCAACTATATACTGAAGCTTTCTTT.

This rearrangement joins TRBV19 to TRBJ2-1; the D gene is possibly TRBD1 (5 bases). From germline, CDR1 is LNHDA and CDR2 SQIVND (reference sequence). Trimming left V 6 bases short and J 1 base short, with 13 bases between. The CDR3 is 15 residues long. The CDR3 protein is CASRGKAGSYNEQFF. The DNA of the CDR3 is TGTGCCAGTAGGGGTAAAGCAGGGTCCTACAATGAGCAGTTCTTC. The full variable domain, with the rest looked up from reference TRBV19 and TRBJ2-1, is DGGITQSPKYLFRKEGQNVTLSCEQNLNHDAMYWYRQDPGQGLRLIYYSQIVNDFQKGDIAEGYSVSREKKESFPLTVTSAQKNPTAFYLCASRGKAGSYNEQFFGPGTRLTVL.

The V call is TRBV28, the J call TRBJ1-3, with 7 bases that match TRBD1. The CDR3 sequence is 16 residues long. The germline CDR1 and CDR2 sequences are MDHEN and SYDVKM. V was pared by 7 bases and J by 2 bases, with 11 bases of the junction left unmatched. The CDR3 loop is CASTLNRGQPGNTIYF. The CDR3 DNA sequence: TGTGCCAGCACCCTAAACCGGGGACAGCCTGGAAACACCATATATTTT.

This chain joins TRBV10-3 and TRBJ2-3, with 9 positions matching TRBD1. V gave up 6 bases and J gave up 3 bases; unmatched junction bases: 4. Germline CDR1 ENHRY, CDR2 SYGVKD. This CDR3 comprises 14 residues. Here the CDR3 reads CAISTGGGTDTQYF. The CDR3, as DNA: TGTGCCATCAGCACAGGGGGCGGTACAGATACGCAGTATTTT.

The chain joins TRBV27 to TRBJ2-2; TRBD1 matches at 7 bases. The V gene's germline CDR1 is MNHEY and CDR2 SMNVEV (reference sequence). The junction had 19 bases not matched to a gene; V was cut back by 5 bases and J by 4 bases. The CDR3 is 19 amino acids. CDR3 sequence reads: CASSNNRGTLKGSTGELFF. DNA for the CDR3: TGTGCCAGCAGTAACAACAGGGGCACGCTAAAGGGCTCCACCGGGGAGCTGTTTTTT.

The CDR3 region has the DNA TGTGCCAGCTCACCACCGGGACACCTTCAGGGGGAAAAACTGTTTTTT. Residues: CASSPPGHLQGEKLFF. This chain joins TRBV18 and TRBJ1-4; possible D gene TRBD1, 6 bases. This CDR3 is 16 amino acids long. CDR1 and CDR2 (germline): KGHSH, LQKENI. V lost 0 bases and J 8 bases, leaving 16 bases between the germline ends.